Listed below are T cell receptor beta chains from one sample, sequenced in a study of long-term antiretroviral therapy in people with HIV. Measured with immunoSEQ multiplex PCR; TCRdb has only the in-frame clones, and not every one. The sample shows about 35,000 clones, around 74% of them seen only once. Sequences were derived from unsorted PBMCs, sampled 3 years after starting antiretroviral therapy. These receptors came from a middle-aged man with HIV. Both conserved end residues are part of each CDR3. Fields, in order: V gene, D gene, CDR3 length, J gene, clone size, CDR3 protein, CDR3 DNA. D genes are given only for firm matches. Rows may omit the clone size; those that give it use once, few, many or a size class.

TRBV19	.	16	TRBJ2-3	.	CASSYARGAGPDTQYF	TGTGCCAGTAGTTATGCTCGGGGGGCCGGGCCAGATACGCAGTATTTT
TRBV7-2	.	15	TRBJ2-7	.	CASSLDGTATYEQYF	TGTGCCAGCAGCTTGGATGGGACGGCTACCTACGAGCAGTACTTC
TRBV7-2	.	13	TRBJ1-5	.	CASSFTTAQPQHF	TGTGCCAGCAGCTTTACCACGGCTCAGCCCCAGCATTTT
TRBV7-9	.	14	TRBJ2-3	.	CASSLWSLTDTQYF	TGTGCCAGCAGCCTATGGAGCCTCACAGATACGCAGTATTTT
TRBV6-5	.	14	TRBJ1-2	few	CASSWRGANYGYTF	TGTGCCAGCAGTTGGAGGGGGGCTAACTATGGCTACACCTTC
TRBV29-1	TRBD2	16	TRBJ2-1	.	CSVDSPSGVLYNEQFF	TGCAGCGTTGACTCCCCTAGCGGGGTACTCTACAATGAGCAGTTCTTC
TRBV5-1	.	15	TRBJ2-1	.	CASSLEAGSYNEQFF	TGCGCCAGCAGCTTGGAGGCAGGGTCCTACAATGAGCAGTTCTTC
TRBV11-3	.	12	TRBJ2-2	.	CASSFGPGELFF	TGTGCCAGCAGTTTTGGGCCCGGGGAGCTGTTTTTT
TRBV23-1	.	13	TRBJ2-7	.	CASSHAGSYEQYF	TGCGCCAGCAGTCACGCGGGCTCCTACGAGCAGTACTTC
TRBV10-2	.	14	TRBJ2-7	.	CASSERGLSYEQYF	TGCGCCAGCAGTGAGAGGGGGTTGTCCTACGAGCAGTACTTC
TRBV7-3	.	17	TRBJ2-7	.	CASSPGQGILSSYEQYF	TGTGCCAGCAGCCCGGGCCAGGGGATTCTTAGCTCCTACGAGCAGTACTTC
TRBV27	TRBD1	15	TRBJ2-5	once	CASSIRGLLQETQYF	TGTGCCAGCAGCATTAGGGGGCTACTACAAGAGACCCAGTACTTC
TRBV18	.	11	TRBJ1-6	.	CASSMGSPLHF	TGTGCCAGCTCTATGGGTTCACCCCTCCACTTT
TRBV10-3	.	16	TRBJ2-7	.	CAISDVRGRSLPEQYF	TGTGCCATCAGTGACGTCCGGGGGCGTTCTTTACCCGAGCAGTACTTC
TRBV6-4	TRBD1	16	TRBJ2-1	.	CASSEDGDRGGNEQFF	TGTGCCAGCAGTGAAGATGGGGACAGGGGCGGCAATGAGCAGTTCTTC
TRBV11-3	.	15	TRBJ2-2	.	CASSPTRADTGELFF	TGTGCCAGCAGCCCAACCAGGGCAGACACCGGGGAGCTGTTTTTT
TRBV27	.	19	TRBJ2-3	.	CASSLYQVVSGVSADTQYF	TGTGCCAGCAGTTTATATCAGGTCGTTTCGGGGGTAAGCGCAGATACGCAGTATTTT
TRBV5-1	.	13	TRBJ2-5	.	CASSLTIAETQYF	TGCGCCAGCAGCTTGACTATCGCAGAGACCCAGTACTTC
TRBV18	.	13	TRBJ2-5	.	CASAGDIKETQYF	TGTGCCAGCGCTGGGGACATTAAAGAGACCCAGTACTTC
TRBV5-1	TRBD1	14	TRBJ2-1	.	CASSWDRGKNEQFF	TGCGCCAGCAGCTGGGACAGGGGGAAAAATGAGCAGTTCTTC
TRBV5-1	.	15	TRBJ2-1	.	CASSTWLVETGEQFF	TGCGCCAGCAGCACCTGGTTAGTTGAAACGGGGGAGCAGTTCTTC
TRBV18	.	14	TRBJ2-7	.	CASSPGGPSPEQYF	TGTGCCAGCTCACCGGGGGGCCCCAGTCCCGAGCAGTACTTC
TRBV7-2	TRBD2	13	TRBJ2-3	few	CASIWGGTDTQYF	TGTGCCAGCATCTGGGGGGGGACAGATACGCAGTATTTT
TRBV9	.	16	TRBJ2-5	.	CASSAPLRGGQETQYF	TGTGCCAGCAGCGCACCCCTGAGGGGGGGGCAAGAGACCCAGTACTTC
TRBV5-1	.	14	TRBJ2-7	.	CASTPRTDSYEQYF	TGCGCCAGCACCCCCAGGACAGACTCCTACGAGCAGTACTTC
TRBV29-1	.	12	TRBJ2-5	.	CSVSSEQETQYF	TGCAGCGTTTCTAGTGAACAAGAGACCCAGTACTTC
TRBV2	.	14	TRBJ1-5	.	CASSWTRSNQPQHF	TGTGCCAGCAGTTGGACCCGTAGCAATCAGCCCCAGCATTTT
TRBV2	.	13	TRBJ1-4	few	CARQVSTNEKLFF	TGTGCCAGACAGGTTTCAACTAATGAAAAACTGTTTTTT
TRBV6-1	TRBD2	15	TRBJ2-7	.	CASILSGGASYEQYF	TGTGCCAGCATTCTTAGCGGGGGGGCGTCCTACGAGCAGTACTTC
TRBV19	TRBD1	15	TRBJ2-3	once	CASSPRQGFTDTQYF	TGTGCCAGTAGCCCCCGACAGGGTTTCACAGATACGCAGTATTTT
TRBV28	TRBD1	16	TRBJ1-1	.	CASSLLPVDRVTEAFF	TGTGCCAGCAGTTTATTACCCGTGGACAGGGTCACTGAAGCTTTCTTT
TRBV27	.	14	TRBJ1-4	.	CASRMGGLVEKLFF	TGTGCCAGCCGGATGGGGGGGCTAGTTGAAAAACTGTTTTTT
TRBV30	.	15	TRBJ1-1	.	CAWKRQIGRVGKAFF	TGTGCCTGGAAAAGACAGATTGGACGGGTTGGCAAAGCTTTCTTT
TRBV15	.	14	TRBJ2-1	.	CATSRPDIGVEQFF	TGTGCCACCAGCAGACCCGATATAGGAGTTGAGCAGTTCTTC
TRBV4-1	TRBD1	15	TRBJ1-4	.	CASSQAGRGLEKLFF	TGCGCCAGCAGCCAAGCAGGCAGGGGGCTAGAAAAACTGTTTTTT
TRBV10-3	.	12	TRBJ2-1	once	CAISEDANEQFF	TGTGCCATCAGTGAGGACGCCAATGAGCAGTTCTTC
TRBV7-9	.	12	TRBJ1-3	few	CASSLALYTIYF	TGTGCCAGCAGCTTAGCTTTGTACACCATATATTTT
TRBV5-1	TRBD2	15	TRBJ2-7	.	CASSFTSGGSYEQYF	TGCGCCAGCAGCTTCACTAGCGGGGGATCCTACGAGCAGTACTTC
TRBV29-1	TRBD1	13	TRBJ2-3	.	CSARGLVSDTQYF	TGCAGCGCCAGGGGGCTGGTATCGGATACGCAGTATTTT
TRBV6-6	.	14	TRBJ2-7	.	CASSRPGRPYEQYF	TGTGCCAGCAGTCGCCCGGGACGGCCATACGAGCAGTACTTC